One and the same sample provided the 32 T cell receptor beta chains below, sequenced in a study of early stage breast cancer tumors. The method was immunoSEQ multiplex PCR; TCRdb's version includes in-frame clones alone and lacks a portion of them. The repertoire consists of around 41,000 clones, with about 78% occurring once and the leading ten covering 7.2%. Sequenced: blood. These receptors were taken from a person in their fifties with breast cancer.

The chain recombines TRBV27 with TRBJ1-2; possibly TRBD1 for D (5 bases). The CDR3 is 14 amino acids. Germline V lookup: CDR1 MNHEY, CDR2 SMNVEV (reference sequence). With 2 bases removed from V and 4 bases from J, the gap between germline ends came to 11 bases. CDR3 loop: CASSLGGFPYGYTF. Written as DNA, the CDR3 is TGTGCCAGCAGTTTAGGGGGGTTCCCCTATGGCTACACCTTC.

The genes are TRBV5-4 and TRBJ1-6; 7 bases align to TRBD1. Trimming took 4 bases from V and 10 from J; bases not matched to a gene: 8. The germline V gene encodes CDR1 SGHNT and CDR2 YYREEE (reference sequence). The CDR3 spans 14 residues. This chain's CDR3 is CASSHTGDESPLHF. CDR3 nucleotide sequence: TGTGCCAGCAGCCATACAGGGGATGAATCACCCCTCCACTTT.

The sample holds a few counts of this clone. This chain connects TRBV7-3 to TRBJ1-1; no firm D call. V lost 5 bases to trimming and J lost 7 bases, with 5 bases between them. The germline V gene has CDR1 SGHTA and CDR2 FQGTGA. The CDR3 loop spans 10 amino acids. The CDR3 bases are TGTGCCAGCAGCGAGGGTGAAGCTTTCTTT. Translating gives CASSEGEAFF.

This rearrangement joins TRBV18 to TRBJ2-1; TRBD1 agrees at 9 bases. J lost 8 bases, V lost 3 bases, and 20 bases had no gene match. The CDR3 is made up of 19 amino acids. Germline V gene sequence: CDR1 KGHSH, CDR2 LQKENI. For the CDR3, the DNA is TGTGCCAGCTCACCCCGGACAGGGGAACCCATGCGAACGAGCTATGAGCAGTTCTTC. As protein: CASSPRTGEPMRTSYEQFF.

The rearrangement joins TRBV9 to TRBJ2-3, with 9 nucleotides matching TRBD1. Germline V gene lookup returns CDR1 SGDLS and CDR2 YYNGEE. The CDR3 is made up of 16 amino acids. Germline trimming cut 0 bases from V and 6 bases from J; bases unmatched to any gene: 8. The CDR3: CASSVGLDRGSDTQYF. The DNA of the CDR3 is TGTGCCAGCAGCGTAGGATTGGACAGGGGATCGGATACGCAGTATTTT.

The J gene is TRBJ2-1, the V gene TRBV14; a weak D match, TRBD1 (5 bases). The germline gives CDR1 SGHDN, CDR2 FVKESK. Deletions cut 0 bases from V and 5 bases from J, with 14 bases between. The CDR3 totals 16 residues. Written as DNA, the CDR3 is TGTGCCAGCAGCCAAGAGATTGGAGACAGCAACAATGAGCAGTTCTTC. It yields the protein CASSQEIGDSNNEQFF.

This clone was observed a few times. This chain joins TRBV6-5 and TRBJ1-6, with D unresolved. The CDR3 extends over 14 amino acids. Germline V CDR1 and CDR2: MNHEY, SVGAGI. Between the trimmed V and J ends, which lost 2 bases and 10 bases, there was a span of 12 bases. The CDR3 sequence is CASSYRERKSPLHF. CDR3 in DNA: TGTGCCAGCAGTTACAGGGAGAGAAAATCACCCCTCCACTTT.

This clone showed up just a few times. The V and J genes are TRBV11-2 and TRBJ1-5, with 9 bases lining up with TRBD1. The CDR3 consists of 15 residues. Per the germline V gene, CDR1 is SGHAT and CDR2 is FQNNGV. The trim removed 4 bases at V and 1 base at J, leaving 2 bases unmatched. The CDR3 DNA is TGTGCCAGCAGCTCGGGACAGGGAAGCAATCAGCCCCAGCATTTT. Translation gives CASSSGQGSNQPQHF.

This rearrangement joins TRBV30 to TRBJ2-5; D is unresolved. V was clipped by 4 bases and J by 5 bases, with 8 bases between them. The CDR3 runs to 11 residues. Germline-derived CDR1 and CDR2 are GTSNPN and SVGIG (reference sequence). Here the CDR3 DNA reads TGTGCCTGGACCCACGGGGAGACCCAGTACTTC. Translated: CAWTHGETQYF.

The chain links TRBV11-2 to TRBJ2-7; D perhaps matches TRBD2 (5 bases). CDR1 is SGHAT, CDR2 FQNNGV, per germline. Between the trimmed V and J ends, which lost 6 bases and 4 bases, there was a span of 16 bases. This CDR3 comprises 14 residues. The CDR3 loop is CASSNSASAYEQYF. The CDR3 nucleotides are TGTGCCAGCAGTAATAGCGCGAGCGCGTACGAGCAGTACTTC. Complete variable domain (other parts from reference TRBV11-2 and TRBJ2-7): EAGVAQSPRYKIIEKRQSVAFWCNPISGHATLYWYQQILGQGPKLLIQFQNNGVVDDSQLPKDRFSAERLKGVDSTLKIQPAKLEDSAVYLCASSNSASAYEQYFGPGTRLTVT.

This clone turned up a few times. This rearrangement joins TRBV29-1 to TRBJ2-7, with D maybe TRBD2 (6 bases). The length of the CDR3 is 11 residues. Germline V CDR1 and CDR2: SQVTM, ANQGSEA. With 4 bases removed from V and 6 bases from J, the gap between germline ends came to 10 bases. CDR3 in DNA: TGCAGCGTTGTGCGGGGAAGCGAGCAGTACGTC. It specifies CSVVRGSEQYV.

V usage is TRBV30 and J usage is TRBJ2-5, with 10 bases fitting TRBD2. Germline V gene sequence: CDR1 GTSNPN, CDR2 SVGIG (reference sequence). CDR3 length equals 15 residues. V trimming: 2 bases; J trimming: 2 bases; junction bases outside the gene matches: 5. For the CDR3, the DNA is TGTGCCTGGAGTCTAGGAGCGGGGGGGCAAGAGACCCAGTACTTC. Translated, it gives CAWSLGAGGQETQYF.

This rearrangement joins TRBV4-2 to TRBJ2-1; 11 bases are a match to TRBD2. With 3 bases clipped from V and 6 bases from J, the junction kept 4 bases outside the gene matches. CDR1 and CDR2 from the germline V gene are LGHNA and YNFKEQ. The CDR3 spans 15 residues. The DNA for the CDR3 is TGTGCCAGCAGCCACACTAGCGGGAGAGGCAATGAGCAGTTCTTC. It codes for CASSHTSGRGNEQFF.

The sample holds a few counts of this clone. V and J are TRBV11-3 and TRBJ2-7, with D possibly matching TRBD2 (5 bases). Looked up from germline, CDR1 is SGHNT and CDR2 is YENEEA. The CDR3 extends over 12 amino acids. Trimming stripped 1 base from V and 6 bases from J, with 7 bases between. The CDR3 loop reads CASSLAGIEQYF. The CDR3 DNA reads as TGTGCCAGCAGCTTAGCCGGGATCGAGCAGTACTTC. Filled out from reference TRBV11-3 and TRBJ2-7, the complete variable domain reads EAGVVQSPRYKIIEKKQPVAFWCNPISGHNTLYWYLQNLGQGPELLIRYENEEAVDDSQLPKDRFSAERLKGVDSTLKIQPAELGDSAVYLCASSLAGIEQYFGPGTRLTVT.

This sequence joins TRBV7-2 and TRBJ2-3; tentatively, D is TRBD2 (5 bases). From germline, CDR1 is SGHTA and CDR2 FQGNSA. This CDR3 has 17 residues. V was clipped by 5 bases and J by 0 bases, with 18 bases between them. This CDR3 is CASSQEVIASSTDTQYF. CDR3 in DNA: TGTGCCAGCAGCCAAGAGGTAATAGCGAGTAGCACAGATACGCAGTATTTT. Supplemented by reference TRBV7-2 and TRBJ2-3, the full variable domain reads GAGVSQSPSNKVTEKGKDVELRCDPISGHTALYWYRQSLGQGLEFLIYFQGNSAPDKSGLPSDRFSAERTGGSVSTLTIQRTQQEDSAVYLCASSQEVIASSTDTQYFGPGTRLTVL.

The chain couples TRBV14 to TRBJ2-2; TRBD2 might be the D (6 bases). Trimming removed 6 bases from V and 2 bases from J, with 10 bases in between. This CDR3 contains 14 residues. Germline CDR1 and CDR2: SGHDN and FVKESK. The CDR3 spells CASRLAVNTGELFF. As DNA, the CDR3 is TGTGCCAGCAGGTTAGCGGTAAACACCGGGGAGCTGTTTTTT.

This clone turned up a few times. The chain employs TRBV5-1 and TRBJ1-2; 10 bases fit TRBD1. Germline assignment: CDR1 SGHRS and CDR2 YFSETQ. The V gene end was trimmed by 0 bases and the J gene end by 6 bases; junction bases not matched to a gene: 2. The CDR3 runs to 14 residues. The CDR3 DNA is TGCGCCAGCAGCTTGGCAGGGACAGGGGATGGCTACACCTTC. Protein sequence: CASSLAGTGDGYTF.

This chain links TRBV6-1 with TRBJ1-6, with 11 bases aligning to TRBD1. The ends lost 8 bases at V and 8 bases at J; junction bases unmatched: 2. Germline assignment: CDR1 MNHNS and CDR2 SASEGT. The CDR3 totals 13 residues. The CDR3 region has the DNA TGTGCCAGCCAGGGACAGGGGGATTCACCCCTCCACTTT. This encodes CASQGQGDSPLHF.

This chain links TRBV5-1 with TRBJ2-7, with D possibly matching TRBD2 (6 bases). Germline V gene data show CDR1 as SGHRS and CDR2 as YFSETQ. The CDR3 is 14 residues long. The germline V and J ends were trimmed by 0 bases and 1 base, with 8 bases remaining between them. CDR3 residues: CASSLGAGSYEQYV. Here the CDR3 DNA reads TGCGCCAGCAGCTTGGGGGCGGGATCCTACGAGCAGTACGTC.

This clone was seen only a few times. This rearrangement joins TRBV7-9 to TRBJ1-2; D gene ambiguous. Per germline, CDR1 SEHNR and CDR2 FQNEAQ (reference sequence). The CDR3 has 14 residues. V gave up 6 bases and J gave up 6 bases, with 17 bases separating them. This CDR3 is CASRHLEVIDGYTF. The CDR3 DNA follows: TGTGCCAGCAGGCACCTGGAGGTTATCGATGGCTACACCTTC.

The chain has TRBV28 and TRBJ1-1, with 9 nucleotides matching TRBD1. The CDR3 is 14 residues long. Germline V CDR1 and CDR2: MDHEN, SYDVKM. V lost 5 bases, J lost 7 bases, and 8 bases stayed unmatched. The CDR3 sequence: CASSPDRGSLEAFF. CDR3 nucleotides: TGTGCCAGCAGTCCCGACAGGGGGAGCCTTGAAGCTTTCTTT.

The chain has TRBV9 and TRBJ2-1; 9 bases align to TRBD2. The CDR3 extends over 15 amino acids. Germline CDR1 reads SGDLS; CDR2 reads YYNGEE. V dropped 0 bases and J dropped 9; count of bases not matched to a gene: 7. The CDR3 reads CASSVGAGGGGEQFF. CDR3 in DNA: TGTGCCAGCAGCGTAGGAGCGGGGGGCGGTGGTGAGCAGTTCTTC.

The chain recombines TRBV6-1 with TRBJ1-4; possible D gene TRBD1, 6 bases. The CDR3 length is 14 residues. CDR1 and CDR2 from the germline V gene are MNHNS and SASEGT. V was pared by 3 bases and J by 4 bases, with 9 bases between. The CDR3 loop is CASSESGDNEKLFF. The CDR3 DNA is TGTGCCAGCAGTGAGTCAGGGGATAATGAAAAACTGTTTTTT.

CDR3 bases: TGTGCCAGCAGTTTAAAGCACAGGGGTTACGCGGAGGGAGCGGGAGTCCACAATGAGCAGTTCTTC. Protein sequence: CASSLKHRGYAEGAGVHNEQFF. The chain is built from TRBV28 and TRBJ2-1, with D possibly being TRBD2 (8 bases). CDR3 length: 22 residues. Trimming cost V 2 bases and J 5 bases, with 34 bases left between them. Germline V CDR1 and CDR2: MDHEN, SYDVKM.

The chain couples TRBV11-3 to TRBJ2-5; TRBD2 matches at 9 bases. The germline V gene has CDR1 SGHNT and CDR2 YENEEA. The CDR3 totals 14 residues. V gave up 4 bases and J gave up 2 bases; unmatched junction bases: 2. The CDR3 bases are TGTGCCAGCAGCTCGCGGGAGGGACAAGAGACCCAGTACTTC. Its protein is CASSSREGQETQYF.

The chain is built from TRBV7-8 and TRBJ2-6; D perhaps matches TRBD1 (5 bases). CDR1 SGHVS and CDR2 FQNEAQ come from the germline V gene. V dropped 3 bases and J dropped 4 bases, with 16 bases sitting between them. The CDR3 totals 17 residues. The CDR3 region has the DNA TGTGCCAGCAGCTTTGGGGCCGCAGGTATCGGGGCCAACGTCCTGACTTTC. This gives the protein CASSFGAAGIGANVLTF.

CDR3 DNA sequence: TGTGCCAGCTCCGGACAGGGGGCGGGTACAGATACGCAGTATTTT. Protein sequence: CASSGQGAGTDTQYF. The chain joins TRBV25-1 to TRBJ2-3; 11 nucleotides line up with TRBD1. The CDR3 sequence is 15 residues long. V gave up 8 bases and J gave up 3 bases; unmatched junction bases: 7. Germline V CDR1 and CDR2: MGHDK, SYGVNS. Combining the CDR3 with reference TRBV25-1 and TRBJ2-3 gives the whole variable domain EADIYQTPRYLVIGTGKKITLECSQTMGHDKMYWYQQDPGMELHLIHYSYGVNSTEKGDLSSESTVSRIRTEHFPLTLESARPSHTSQYLCASSGQGAGTDTQYFGPGTRLTVL.

This clone was seen a handful of times. The genes are TRBV5-6 and TRBJ2-2; weak D call: TRBD2 (6 bases). CDR3 length: 16 amino acids. V shed 0 bases and J shed 3 bases, with 12 bases lying between them. Germline V gives CDR1 SGHDT, CDR2 YYEEEE. The CDR3 sequence: CASSLGTSLDTGELFF. The CDR3 DNA reads TGTGCCAGCAGCTTGGGAACTAGCCTGGACACCGGGGAGCTGTTTTTT.

This clone was picked up a small number of times. V is TRBV9 and J is TRBJ2-1; the match to TRBD1 covers 9 bases. Losses at the gene ends were 3 bases for V and 5 bases for J; bases not matched to a gene: 9. CDR1 and CDR2 from the germline V gene are SGDLS and YYNGEE. The CDR3 is made up of 16 amino acids. The CDR3 nucleotides are TGTGCCAGCAGCGCCCGGACGGGGACAGGGAACAATGAGCAGTTCTTC. Its protein is CASSARTGTGNNEQFF.

This clone has just one count. The J gene is TRBJ2-7, the V gene TRBV28; 12 positions match TRBD1. There are 16 residues in the CDR3. Germline V gene sequence: CDR1 MDHEN, CDR2 SYDVKM. The J segment lost 4 bases and the V segment lost 6 bases, leaving 10 bases of the junction unmatched. Here the CDR3 reads CASRPTGGQGAYEQYF. For the CDR3, the DNA is TGTGCCAGCAGGCCCACCGGGGGACAGGGGGCATACGAGCAGTACTTC.

This clone appeared once. The chain couples TRBV11-3 to TRBJ1-1; tentative D call: TRBD1 (5 bases). The germline V and J ends were trimmed by 4 bases and 2 bases, with 11 bases remaining between them. From germline, CDR1 is SGHNT and CDR2 YENEEA. This CDR3 has 14 amino acids. The CDR3 reads CASSSGGVNTEAFF. The CDR3, as DNA: TGTGCCAGCAGCTCGGGGGGAGTTAACACTGAAGCTTTCTTT.

The V and J genes are TRBV9 and TRBJ1-1; 9 positions agree with TRBD1. The J segment lost 5 bases and the V segment lost 0 bases, leaving 2 bases of the junction unmatched. Germline assignment: CDR1 SGDLS and CDR2 YYNGEE. The CDR3 totals 14 residues. For the CDR3, the DNA is TGTGCCAGCAGCGTAGCCGGGACAGGGACTGAAGCTTTCTTT. This translates into CASSVAGTGTEAFF.